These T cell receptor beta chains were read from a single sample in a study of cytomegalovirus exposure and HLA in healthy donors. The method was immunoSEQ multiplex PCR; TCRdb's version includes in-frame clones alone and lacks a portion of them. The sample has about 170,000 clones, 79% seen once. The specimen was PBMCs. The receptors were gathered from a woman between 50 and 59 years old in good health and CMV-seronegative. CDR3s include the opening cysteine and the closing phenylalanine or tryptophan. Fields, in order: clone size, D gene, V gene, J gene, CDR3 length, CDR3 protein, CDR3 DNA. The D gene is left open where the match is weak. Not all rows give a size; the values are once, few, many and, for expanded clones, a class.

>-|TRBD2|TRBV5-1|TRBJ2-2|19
CASGRLVLAGGPYTGELFF
TGCGCCAGCGGACGGCTCGTCCTAGCGGGAGGGCCGTACACCGGGGAGCTGTTTTTT
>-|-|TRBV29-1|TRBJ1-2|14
CSVEEGVGGEGYTF
TGCAGCGTTGAAGAGGGGGTAGGGGGGGAGGGCTACACCTTC
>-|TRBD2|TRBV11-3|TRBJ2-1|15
CASSLTGGVYNEQFF
TGTGCCAGCAGCTTGACGGGAGGAGTATACAATGAGCAGTTCTTC
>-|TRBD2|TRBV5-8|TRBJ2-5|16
CASSLEGLAGQETQYF
TGTGCCAGCAGCTTGGAGGGACTAGCGGGTCAGGAGACCCAGTACTTC
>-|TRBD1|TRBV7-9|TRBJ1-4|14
CASSPTGGHEKLFF
TGTGCCAGCAGCCCGACAGGGGGCCATGAAAAACTGTTTTTT
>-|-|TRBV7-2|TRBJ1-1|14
CASSYRQQNTEAFF
TGTGCCAGCAGCTATCGACAACAGAACACTGAAGCTTTCTTT
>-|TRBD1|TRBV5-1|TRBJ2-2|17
CASSLAGTGYGTGELFF
TGCGCCAGCAGCTTGGCCGGGACAGGATATGGCACCGGGGAGCTGTTTTTT
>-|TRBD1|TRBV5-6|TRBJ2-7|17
CASSLYGWDRSSYEQYF
TGTGCCAGCAGCTTATATGGGTGGGACAGGAGCTCCTACGAGCAGTACTTC
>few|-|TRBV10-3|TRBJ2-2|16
CAISESAGLGTGELFF
TGTGCCATCAGTGAGTCAGCGGGCTTAGGCACCGGGGAGCTGTTTTTT
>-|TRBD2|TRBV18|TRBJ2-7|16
CASSPPGLAGTYEQYF
TGTGCCAGCTCACCACCGGGGCTAGCGGGGACCTACGAGCAGTACTTC
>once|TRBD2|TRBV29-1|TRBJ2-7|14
CSVTGTSGSYEQYF
TGCAGCGTCACCGGGACTAGCGGATCCTACGAGCAGTACTTC
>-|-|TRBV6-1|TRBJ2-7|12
CASSVEAKKQYF
TGTGCCAGCAGTGTAGAGGCAAAGAAGCAGTACTTC
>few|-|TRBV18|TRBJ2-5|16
CASSPGGTGPLREQYF
TGTGCCAGCTCACCGGGGGGGACAGGACCCTTGAGGGAGCAGTACTTC
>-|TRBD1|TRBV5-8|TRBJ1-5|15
CASSPDSTGGQPQHF
TGTGCCAGCAGCCCCGACTCCACAGGGGGTCAGCCCCAACATTTT
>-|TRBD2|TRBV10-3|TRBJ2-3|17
CAISQAGLVGSTDTQYF
TGTGCCATCAGTCAAGCGGGACTCGTGGGAAGCACAGATACGCAGTATTTT
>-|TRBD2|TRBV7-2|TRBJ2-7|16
CASSLSPAGGPYEQYF
TGTGCCAGCAGCTTAAGTCCAGCGGGAGGCCCCTACGAGCAGTACTTC
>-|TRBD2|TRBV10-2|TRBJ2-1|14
CASSEASGRSEQFF
TGCGCCAGCAGTGAGGCTAGCGGGAGGAGTGAGCAGTTCTTC
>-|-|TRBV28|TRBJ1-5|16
CASSTNRFHSNQPQHF
TGTGCCAGCAGCACCAACAGATTTCATAGCAATCAGCCCCAGCATTTT
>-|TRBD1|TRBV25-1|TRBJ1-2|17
CASSFVGQGKLTRGYTF
TGTGCCAGCTCCTTCGTAGGACAGGGGAAGTTAACTCGTGGCTACACCTTC
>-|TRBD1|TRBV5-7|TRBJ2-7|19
CASSKCSPLAGTEIYEQYF
TGTGCCAGCAGCAAATGTTCCCCCCTGGCCGGGACAGAAATCTACGAGCAGTACTTC
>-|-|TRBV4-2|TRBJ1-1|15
CASSQALSLSTEAFF
TGTGCCAGCAGCCAAGCTCTCTCCTTGAGCACTGAAGCTTTCTTT
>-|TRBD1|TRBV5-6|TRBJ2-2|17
CASSLAAGGWDTGELFF
TGTGCCAGCAGCTTGGCTGCAGGGGGCTGGGACACCGGGGAGCTGTTTTTT
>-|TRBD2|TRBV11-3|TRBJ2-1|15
CASSEYSGAYNEQFF
TGTGCCAGCAGCGAATATAGCGGGGCCTACAATGAGCAGTTCTTC
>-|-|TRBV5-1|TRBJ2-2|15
CASSLLSSYAGELFF
TGCGCCAGCAGCTTGTTGTCTAGCTATGCCGGGGAGCTGTTTTTT
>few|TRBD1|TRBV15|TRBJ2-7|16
CATSRDWDRILDEQYF
TGTGCCACCAGCAGAGATTGGGACAGGATTTTGGACGAGCAGTACTTC
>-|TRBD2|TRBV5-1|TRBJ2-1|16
CASSLGGRSSYNEQFF
TGCGCCAGCAGCTTGGGCGGGAGAAGCTCCTACAATGAGCAGTTCTTC
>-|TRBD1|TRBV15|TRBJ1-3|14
CATSPDRAGNTIYF
TGTGCCACCAGCCCGGACAGGGCGGGAAACACCATATATTTT
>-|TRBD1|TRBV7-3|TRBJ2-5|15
CASSPGTGVLGTQYF
TGTGCCAGCAGCCCCGGGACAGGGGTTTTGGGGACCCAGTACTTC
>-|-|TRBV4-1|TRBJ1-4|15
CASSQDEQSNEKLFF
TGCGCCAGCAGCCAAGATGAGCAATCAAATGAAAAACTGTTTTTT
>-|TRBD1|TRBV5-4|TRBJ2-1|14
CASSSRTGNNEQFF
TGTGCCAGCAGCTCACGGACAGGGAACAATGAGCAGTTCTTC
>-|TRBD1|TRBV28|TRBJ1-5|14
CASSLTGANQPQHF
TGTGCCAGCAGTTTAACAGGGGCCAATCAGCCCCAGCATTTT
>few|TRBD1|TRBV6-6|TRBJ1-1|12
CASSPGTAEAFF
TGTGCCAGCAGTCCCGGGACAGCTGAAGCTTTCTTT
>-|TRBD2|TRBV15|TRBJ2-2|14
CATRTGGVTGELFF
TGTGCCACCAGGACGGGGGGGGTCACCGGGGAGCTGTTTTTT
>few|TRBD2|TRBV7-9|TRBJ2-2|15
CASSQLAGGTGELFF
TGTGCCAGCAGCCAACTAGCGGGAGGTACCGGGGAGCTGTTTTTT
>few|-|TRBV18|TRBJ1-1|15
CASSPLPHPNTEAFF
TGTGCCAGCTCACCACTACCACACCCAAACACTGAAGCTTTCTTT
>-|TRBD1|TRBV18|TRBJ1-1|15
CASSPRTGPNTEAFF
TGTGCCAGCTCACCAAGGACAGGGCCGAACACTGAAGCTTTCTTT
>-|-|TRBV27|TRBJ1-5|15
CASSFGGTFNQPQHF
TGTGCCAGCAGTTTCGGGGGGACCTTCAATCAGCCCCAGCATTTT
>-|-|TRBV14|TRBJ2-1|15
CASSQWTNHDNEQFF
TGTGCCAGCAGCCAATGGACTAATCACGACAATGAGCAGTTCTTC
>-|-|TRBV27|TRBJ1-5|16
CASSLGTSLGQQPQHF
TGTGCCAGCAGTTTAGGGACTAGCTTGGGCCAACAGCCCCAGCATTTT
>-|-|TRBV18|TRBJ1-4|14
CASSPPPGAEKLFF
TGTGCCAGCTCACCACCCCCAGGGGCTGAAAAACTGTTTTTT
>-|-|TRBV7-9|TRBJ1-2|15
CASSLGEGTRSGYTF
TGTGCCAGCAGCTTAGGGGAGGGAACAAGGTCTGGCTACACCTTC
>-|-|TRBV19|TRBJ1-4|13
CASSRGAHEKLFF
TGTGCCAGTAGTCGGGGGGCACATGAAAAACTGTTTTTT
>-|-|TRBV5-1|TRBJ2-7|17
CASSLGHRPPPLYEQYF
TGCGCCAGCAGCTTGGGACACCGGCCACCACCTCTCTACGAGCAGTACTTC